This T cell receptor (beta chain) stems from a study of T cell changes during pregnancy in multiple sclerosis. Per germline, CDR1 GTSNPN and CDR2 SVGIG (reference sequence). Trimming left V 0 bases short and J 2 bases short, with 10 bases between. The CDR3 loop spans 14 amino acids. The assay was immunoSEQ multiplex PCR, and TCRdb's table has in-frame clones only and misses some. The sample contains more than 55,000 clones, approximately 91% of which appear only once. The chain employs TRBV30 and TRBJ1-2; D unclear. Sequencing used peripheral blood, obtained in the second trimester of pregnancy. The receptor was isolated from a female donor with multiple sclerosis, enrolled in a pregnancy study. CDR3 nucleotides: TGTGCCTGGAGTGTACTAGGTCGGAACTATGGCTACACCTTC. Encoded protein: CAWSVLGRNYGYTF.